Listed below are T cell receptor beta chains from one sample, sequenced in a study of metastatic and nonmetastatic thyroid tumors. TCRdb re-called the PCR reads via MiXCR. The sample contains tens of thousands of clones, approximately 15% of which appear only once. The sequencing sample was made of blood. Receptors were obtained from a female donor with papillary thyroid cancer or a benign thyroid nodule (not recorded which). Some clones in this sample may be carry-over from other donors' samples. Both conserved end residues are part of each CDR3. Each record gives: J gene, clone size, V gene, D gene, CDR3 protein, CDR3 DNA. The D gene is left open where the match is weak. A clone size is listed for some rows: how often the clone was seen (once, few, many), or a class if it is expanded.

TRBJ2-2	many	TRBV27	.	CASSLSQPGELFF	TGTGCCAGCAGTTTATCGCAGCCCGGGGAGCTGTTTTTT
TRBJ2-3	many	TRBV7-6	.	CASSLRLADTQYF	TGTGCCAGCAGCCTCCGACTTGCAGATACGCAGTATTTT
TRBJ2-4	many	TRBV19	.	CASSLIAKNIQYF	TGTGCCAGTAGCCTAATAGCCAAAAACATTCAGTACTTC
TRBJ2-5	.	TRBV7-9	TRBD1	CASILRTGGSYQDTQYF	TGTGCCAGCATCTTGAGGACAGGGGGTTCGTACCAAGATACCCAGTACTTC
TRBJ2-1	many	TRBV7-6	TRBD2	CASSLGLAGNEQFF	TGTGCCAGCAGCTTAGGCCTAGCGGGCAATGAGCAGTTCTTC
TRBJ1-2	many	TRBV27	TRBD1	CASSRNKGQGLSLGYTF	TGTGCCAGCAGCCGAAATAAGGGACAGGGGTTATCGTTGGGCTACACCTTC
TRBJ2-7	many	TRBV27	TRBD2	CASRPGLAGIYEQYF	TGTGCCAGCAGGCCAGGACTAGCGGGAATCTACGAGCAGTACTTC
TRBJ2-1	many	TRBV19	TRBD2	CASSPGGGWDNEQFF	TGTGCCAGTAGCCCTGGGGGAGGGTGGGACAATGAGCAGTTCTTC
TRBJ2-1	.	TRBV7-6	.	CASSLSRESGGNGNEQFF	TGTGCCAGCAGCTTATCCAGGGAGTCGGGCGGGAATGGCAATGAGCAGTTCTTC
TRBJ1-5	few	TRBV27	.	CASSSDSVQPKNF	TGTGCCAGCAGTTCGGACAGTGTACAGCCCAAGAATTTT
TRBJ2-3	.	TRBV4-1	TRBD2	CASSQEWLAGDGLGTDTQYF	TGCGCCAGCAGCCAAGAATGGCTAGCGGGAGACGGGTTAGGCACAGATACGCAGTATTTT
TRBJ1-1	many	TRBV10-2	.	CASSESGSNTEAFF	TGCGCCAGCAGTGAGTCCGGGTCGAACACTGAAGCTTTCTTT
TRBJ2-3	many	TRBV7-6	TRBD2	CASSSGLAGWTDTQYF	TGTGCCAGCAGCTCGGGACTAGCGGGTTGGACAGATACGCAGTATTTT
TRBJ1-4	many	TRBV2	TRBD1	CASRAGTGGEKLFF	TGTGCCAGCAGAGCCGGGACAGGGGGGGAAAAACTGTTTTTT
TRBJ2-7	many	TRBV27	.	CASGFSHLGQKTYEQYF	TGTGCCAGCGGTTTTTCCCATTTAGGCCAGAAAACCTACGAGCAGTACTTC
TRBJ2-5	.	TRBV20-1	.	CSARGLSGVETQYF	TGCAGTGCCCGAGGACTATCGGGAGTCGAGACCCAGTACTTC
TRBJ2-1	few	TRBV2	.	CASQGESAYNEQFF	TGTGCCAGTCAAGGTGAGAGTGCTTACAATGAGCAGTTCTTC
TRBJ1-1	.	TRBV11-1	.	CASSLAGGAAEAFF	TGTGCCAGCAGCTTAGCGGGGGGCGCGGCTGAAGCTTTCTTT
TRBJ1-2	many	TRBV14	.	CASSPTHMQGINYGYTF	TGTGCCAGCAGCCCAACTCATATGCAAGGAATTAACTATGGCTACACCTTC
TRBJ2-4	many	TRBV4-1	.	CASSQGGSNKNIQYF	TGCGCCAGCAGCCAAGGTGGGAGCAACAAAAACATTCAGTACTTC
TRBJ1-5	few	TRBV6-1	.	CVSQRGPVSNQPHHF	TGTGTCAGCCAACGGGGTCCGGTAAGCAATCAGCCCCATCATTTT
TRBJ1-1	few	TRBV10-3	.	CAIGESVENTQAFF	TGTGCCATCGGTGAGTCAGTGGAGAACACTCAAGCTTTCTTT
TRBJ1-3	.	TRBV6-4	.	CASSLGGYGNTIYF	TGTGCCAGCAGCTTAGGGGGGTATGGAAACACCATATATTTT
TRBJ2-1	many	TRBV6-6	TRBD1	CASSLPITGGRRNEQFF	TGTGCCAGCAGTTTACCTATTACAGGGGGCCGGAGGAATGAGCAGTTCTTC
TRBJ1-5	many	TRBV20-1	.	CSASWGLGNSNQPQHF	TGCAGTGCTAGTTGGGGTCTAGGTAACAGCAATCAGCCCCAGCATTTT
TRBJ2-2	many	TRBV20-1	TRBD2	CSALAGMNTGELFF	TGCAGTGCCCTAGCGGGAATGAACACCGGGGAGCTGTTTTTT
TRBJ1-1	many	TRBV7-6	.	CASSLAGEVGNTEAFF	TGTGCCAGCAGCTTAGCTGGGGAGGTTGGGAACACTGAAGCTTTCTTT
TRBJ2-7	.	TRBV25-1	.	CASSDWTWRAYEQYF	TGTGCCAGCAGTGACTGGACATGGAGAGCCTACGAGCAGTACTTC
TRBJ2-1	many	TRBV6-2/TRBV6-3	TRBD2	CASSYSSGYNEQFF	TGTGCCAGCAGTTACTCTAGCGGGTACAATGAGCAGTTCTTC
TRBJ2-2	many	TRBV12-5	.	CASGMGWAGELFF	TGTGCTAGTGGAATGGGGTGGGCCGGGGAGCTGTTTTTT
TRBJ1-1	few	TRBV7-9	TRBD1	CASNFIDRGTEAFF	TGTGCCAGCAACTTCATAGACAGGGGAACTGAAGCTTTCTTT
TRBJ1-2	many	TRBV29-1	.	CSVESTTWDYGYTF	TGCAGCGTTGAATCGACAACCTGGGACTATGGCTACACCTTC
TRBJ2-5	many	TRBV7-9	.	CASSNVAGYQETQYF	TGTGCCAGCAGCAACGTCGCAGGATACCAAGAGACCCAGTACTTC
TRBJ1-2	many	TRBV27	.	CASSLSVGGRGGYTF	TGTGCCAGCAGTTTATCGGTCGGGGGTAGGGGTGGCTACACCTTC
TRBJ2-3	many	TRBV24-1	.	CATSDPGTAAYF	TGTGCCACCAGTGACCCAGGGACGGCTGCGTATTTT
TRBJ1-2	many	TRBV19	.	CASREQGGVYGYTF	TGTGCCAGTAGGGAACAGGGTGGAGTTTATGGCTACACCTTC
TRBJ2-6	.	TRBV5-1	.	CASSLWDTGSSWASVLTF	TGCGCCAGCAGCTTGTGGGACACAGGCTCCTCTTGGGCCAGCGTCCTGACTTTC
TRBJ2-1	.	TRBV12-3/TRBV12-4	TRBD2	CASSPSGRAYNEQFF	TGTGCCAGCAGTCCTAGCGGGAGGGCCTACAATGAGCAGTTCTTC
TRBJ2-3	many	TRBV5-1	TRBD1	CASSLVRGQGGTDTQYF	TGCGCCAGCAGCTTGGTTCGGGGACAGGGTGGCACAGATACGCAGTATTTT
TRBJ2-7	few	TRBV27	.	CASSPLASVSYEQYF	TGTGCCAGCAGCCCCCTAGCGTCTGTTTCCTACGAGCAGTACTTC
TRBJ1-1	many	TRBV28	.	CASSLSSTGGLYTEAFF	TGTGCCAGCAGTTTATCCTCAACCGGGGGTTTATACACTGAAGCTTTCTTT
TRBJ2-3	many	TRBV28	TRBD2	CASRGSGISTDTQYF	TGTGCCAGCAGGGGGAGCGGGATCTCCACAGATACGCAGTATTTT